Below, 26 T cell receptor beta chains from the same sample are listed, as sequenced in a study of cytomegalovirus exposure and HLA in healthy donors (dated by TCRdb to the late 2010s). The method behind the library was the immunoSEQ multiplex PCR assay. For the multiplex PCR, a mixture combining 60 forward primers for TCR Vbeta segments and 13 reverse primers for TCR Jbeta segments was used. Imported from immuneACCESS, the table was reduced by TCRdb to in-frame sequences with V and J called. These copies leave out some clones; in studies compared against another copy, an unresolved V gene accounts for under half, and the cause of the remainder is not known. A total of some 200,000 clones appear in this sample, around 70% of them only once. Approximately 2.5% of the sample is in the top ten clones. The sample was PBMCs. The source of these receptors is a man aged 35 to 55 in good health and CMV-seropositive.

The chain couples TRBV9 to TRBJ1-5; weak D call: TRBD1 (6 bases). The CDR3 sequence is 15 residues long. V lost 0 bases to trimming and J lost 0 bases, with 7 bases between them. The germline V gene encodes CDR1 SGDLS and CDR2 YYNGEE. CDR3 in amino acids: CASSVGRGSNQPQHF. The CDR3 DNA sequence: TGTGCCAGCAGCGTAGGCAGGGGTAGCAATCAGCCCCAGCATTTT.

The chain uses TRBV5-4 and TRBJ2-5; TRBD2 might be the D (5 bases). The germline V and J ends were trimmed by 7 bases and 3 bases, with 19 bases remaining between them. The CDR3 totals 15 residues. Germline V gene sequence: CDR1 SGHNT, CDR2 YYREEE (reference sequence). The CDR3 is CASGRPGLSEETQYF. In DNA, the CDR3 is TGTGCCAGCGGACGTCCAGGACTTAGCGAAGAGACCCAGTACTTC.

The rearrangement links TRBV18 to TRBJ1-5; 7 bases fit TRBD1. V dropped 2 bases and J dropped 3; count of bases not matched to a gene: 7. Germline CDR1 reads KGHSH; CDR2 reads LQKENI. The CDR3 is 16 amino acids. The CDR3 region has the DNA TGTGCCAGCTCACCAAGGACAGGTGTACACAATCAGCCCCAGCATTTT. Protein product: CASSPRTGVHNQPQHF.

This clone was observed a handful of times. In DNA, the CDR3 is TGCGCCAGCAGTCTTCCAGGGGGTATCTCCTACAATGAGCAGTTCTTC. Protein sequence: CASSLPGGISYNEQFF. The chain employs TRBV5-1 and TRBJ2-1; 7 nucleotides match TRBD1. Germline V gives CDR1 SGHRS, CDR2 YFSETQ. With 5 bases clipped from V and 0 bases from J, the junction kept 8 bases outside the gene matches. The CDR3 has 16 residues.

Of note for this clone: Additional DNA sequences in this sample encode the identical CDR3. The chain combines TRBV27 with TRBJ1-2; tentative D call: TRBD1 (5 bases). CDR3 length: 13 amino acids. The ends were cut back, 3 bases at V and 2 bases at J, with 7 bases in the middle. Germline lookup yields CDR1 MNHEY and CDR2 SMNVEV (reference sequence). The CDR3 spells CASSFQGNYGYTF. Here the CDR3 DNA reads TGTGCCAGCAGTTTTCAGGGAAACTATGGCTACACCTTC.

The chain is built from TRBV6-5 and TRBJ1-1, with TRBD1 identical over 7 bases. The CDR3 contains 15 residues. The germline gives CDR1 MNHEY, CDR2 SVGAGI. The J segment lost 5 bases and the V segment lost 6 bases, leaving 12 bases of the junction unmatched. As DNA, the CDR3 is TGTGCCAGCAGCCGAACAGGGGAAGGACGGACTGAAGCTTTCTTT. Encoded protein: CASSRTGEGRTEAFF.

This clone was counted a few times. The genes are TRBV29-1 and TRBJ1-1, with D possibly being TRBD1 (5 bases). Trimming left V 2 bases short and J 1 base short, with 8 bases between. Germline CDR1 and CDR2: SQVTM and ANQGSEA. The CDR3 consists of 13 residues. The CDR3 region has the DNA TGCAGCGTTGAACAGGGCGGGAACACTGAAGCTTTCTTT. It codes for CSVEQGGNTEAFF.

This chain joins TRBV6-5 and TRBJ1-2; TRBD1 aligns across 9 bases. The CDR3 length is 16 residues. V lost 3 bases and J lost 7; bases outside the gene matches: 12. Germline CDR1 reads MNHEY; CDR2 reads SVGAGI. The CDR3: CASSYGGPGQGRGYTF. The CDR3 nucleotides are TGTGCCAGCAGTTATGGAGGACCGGGACAGGGCCGTGGCTACACCTTC.

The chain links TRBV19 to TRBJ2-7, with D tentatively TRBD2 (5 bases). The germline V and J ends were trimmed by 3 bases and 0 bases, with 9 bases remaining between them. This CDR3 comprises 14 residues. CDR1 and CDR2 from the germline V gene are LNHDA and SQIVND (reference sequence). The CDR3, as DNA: TGTGCCAGTAGTATCGGGGTGGGCTCCTACGAGCAGTACTTC. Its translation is CASSIGVGSYEQYF.

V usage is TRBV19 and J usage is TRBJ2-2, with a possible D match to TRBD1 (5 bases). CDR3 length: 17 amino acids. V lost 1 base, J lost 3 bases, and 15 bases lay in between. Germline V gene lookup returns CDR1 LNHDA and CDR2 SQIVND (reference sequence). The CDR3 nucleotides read TGTGCCAGTAGTATAGGGCCCCCCAGGGTTGACACCGGGGAGCTGTTTTTT. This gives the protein CASSIGPPRVDTGELFF.

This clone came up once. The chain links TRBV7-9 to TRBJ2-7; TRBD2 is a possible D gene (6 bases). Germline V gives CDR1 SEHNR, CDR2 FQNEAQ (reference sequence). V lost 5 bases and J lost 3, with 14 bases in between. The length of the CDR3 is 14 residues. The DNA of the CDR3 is TGTGCCAGCAGCCCCCGGGACTCGCGCTACGAGCAGTACTTC. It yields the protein CASSPRDSRYEQYF.

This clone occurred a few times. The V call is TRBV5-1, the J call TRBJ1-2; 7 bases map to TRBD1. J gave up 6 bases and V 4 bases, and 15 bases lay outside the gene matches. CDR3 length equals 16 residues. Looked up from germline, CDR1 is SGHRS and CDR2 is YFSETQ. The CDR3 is CASSPGTVDRNHGYTF. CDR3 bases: TGCGCCAGCAGCCCTGGGACAGTGGATAGGAATCATGGCTACACCTTC.

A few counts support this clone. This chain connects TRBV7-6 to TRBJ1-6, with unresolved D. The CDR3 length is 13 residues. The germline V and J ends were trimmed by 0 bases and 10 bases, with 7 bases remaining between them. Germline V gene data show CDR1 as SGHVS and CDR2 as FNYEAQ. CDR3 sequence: CASSLAEVSPLHF. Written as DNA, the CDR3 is TGTGCCAGCAGCTTAGCGGAGGTATCACCCCTCCACTTT.

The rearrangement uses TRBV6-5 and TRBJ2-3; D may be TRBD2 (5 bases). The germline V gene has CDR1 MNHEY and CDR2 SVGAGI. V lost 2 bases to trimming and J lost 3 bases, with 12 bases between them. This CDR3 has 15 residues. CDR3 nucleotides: TGTGCCAGCAGTTACGAGGGTACTAAGACAGATACGCAGTATTTT. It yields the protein CASSYEGTKTDTQYF.

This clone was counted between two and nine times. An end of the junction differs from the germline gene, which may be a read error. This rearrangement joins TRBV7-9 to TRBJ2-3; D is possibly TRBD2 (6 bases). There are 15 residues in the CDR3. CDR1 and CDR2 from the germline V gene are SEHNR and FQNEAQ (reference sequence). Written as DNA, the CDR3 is TGTTCCAGCAGCTTATACAAGGGAGGAACAGATACGCAGTATTTT. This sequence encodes CSSSLYKGGTDTQYF.

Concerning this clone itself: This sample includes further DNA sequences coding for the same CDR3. CDR3 residues: CASSYSAGTYEQYF. In nucleotides, the CDR3 is TGTGCCAGCAGTTACTCAGCGGGGACCTACGAGCAGTACTTC. The chain recombines TRBV6-5 with TRBJ2-7, with TRBD2 matching 7 bases. Germline assignment: CDR1 MNHEY and CDR2 SVGAGI. Germline trimming cut 0 bases from V and 2 bases from J; bases unmatched to any gene: 1. This CDR3 comprises 14 residues.

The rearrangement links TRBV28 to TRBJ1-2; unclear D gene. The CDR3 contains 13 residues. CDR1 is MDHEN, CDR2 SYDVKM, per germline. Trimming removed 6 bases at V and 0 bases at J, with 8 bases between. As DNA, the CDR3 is TGTGCCAGCAGAATCAGGACTAACTATGGCTACACCTTC. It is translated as CASRIRTNYGYTF.

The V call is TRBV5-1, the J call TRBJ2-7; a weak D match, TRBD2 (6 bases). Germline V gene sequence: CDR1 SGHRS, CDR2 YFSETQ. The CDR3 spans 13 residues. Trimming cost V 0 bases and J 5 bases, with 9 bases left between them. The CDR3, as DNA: TGCGCCAGCAGCTTGGCGGGGGACGACGAGCAGTACTTC. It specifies CASSLAGDDEQYF.

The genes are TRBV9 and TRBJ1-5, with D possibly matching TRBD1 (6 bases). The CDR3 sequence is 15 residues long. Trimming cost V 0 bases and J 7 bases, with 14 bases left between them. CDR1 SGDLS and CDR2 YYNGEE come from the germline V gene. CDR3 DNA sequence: TGTGCCAGCAGCGTAGATTGGCAGGGGTTCCAGCCCCAGCATTTT. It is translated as CASSVDWQGFQPQHF.

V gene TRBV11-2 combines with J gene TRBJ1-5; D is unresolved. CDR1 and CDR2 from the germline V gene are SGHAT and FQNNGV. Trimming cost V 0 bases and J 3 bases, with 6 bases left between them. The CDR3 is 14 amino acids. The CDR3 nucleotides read TGTGCCAGCAGCTTAGATGGCTTCAATCAGCCCCAGCATTTT. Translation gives CASSLDGFNQPQHF. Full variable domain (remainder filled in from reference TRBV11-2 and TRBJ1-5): EAGVAQSPRYKIIEKRQSVAFWCNPISGHATLYWYQQILGQGPKLLIQFQNNGVVDDSQLPKDRFSAERLKGVDSTLKIQPAKLEDSAVYLCASSLDGFNQPQHFGDGTRLSIL.

The CDR3 loop reads CASSDNRGLAGGHNEQFF. CDR3 nucleotide sequence: TGCGCCAGCAGTGATAACAGGGGACTAGCGGGTGGACACAATGAGCAGTTCTTC. This sequence joins TRBV10-1 and TRBJ2-1, with 12 bases identical to TRBD2. The CDR3 covers 18 residues. Germline V gene sequence: CDR1 WNHNN, CDR2 SYGVQD (reference sequence). Trimming removed 3 bases from V and 5 bases from J; junction bases left unmatched: 11.

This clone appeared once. CDR3 nucleotide sequence: TGTGCCAGCAGTGTCGGACGGGGGAACTACGAGCAGTACTTC. Its translation: CASSVGRGNYEQYF. The rearrangement joins TRBV2 to TRBJ2-7; D possibly corresponds to TRBD2 (6 bases). Germline CDR1 and CDR2: SNHLY and FYNNEI. V was cut by 4 bases and J by 3 bases, with 13 bases left in between. This CDR3 comprises 14 residues. Full variable domain (rest looked up from reference TRBV2 and TRBJ2-7): EPEVTQTPSHQVTQMGQEVILRCVPISNHLYFYWYRQILGQKVEFLVSFYNNEISEKSEIFDDQFSVERPDGSNFTLKIRSTKLEDSAMYFCASSVGRGNYEQYFGPGTRLTVT.

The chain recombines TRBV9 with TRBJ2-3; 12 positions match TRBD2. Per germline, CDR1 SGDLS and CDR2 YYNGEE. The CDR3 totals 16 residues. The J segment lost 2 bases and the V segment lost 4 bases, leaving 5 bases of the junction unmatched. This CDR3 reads CASSPTSGSLTDTQYF. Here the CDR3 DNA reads TGTGCCAGCAGCCCGACTAGCGGGAGCCTCACAGATACGCAGTATTTT.

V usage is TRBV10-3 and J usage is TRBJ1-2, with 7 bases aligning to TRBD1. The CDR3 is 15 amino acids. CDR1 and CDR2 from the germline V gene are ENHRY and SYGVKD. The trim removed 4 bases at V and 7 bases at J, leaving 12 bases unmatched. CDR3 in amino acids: CAISGAGTDLLGYTF. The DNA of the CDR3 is TGTGCCATCAGTGGCGCCGGGACAGATCTTCTTGGCTACACCTTC.

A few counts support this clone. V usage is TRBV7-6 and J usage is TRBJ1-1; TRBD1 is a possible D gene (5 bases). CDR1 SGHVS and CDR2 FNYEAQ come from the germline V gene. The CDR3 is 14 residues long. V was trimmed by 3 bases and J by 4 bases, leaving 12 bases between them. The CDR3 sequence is CASSLRGQGTEAFF. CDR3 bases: TGTGCCAGCAGCTTGCGGGGTCAGGGCACTGAAGCTTTCTTT.

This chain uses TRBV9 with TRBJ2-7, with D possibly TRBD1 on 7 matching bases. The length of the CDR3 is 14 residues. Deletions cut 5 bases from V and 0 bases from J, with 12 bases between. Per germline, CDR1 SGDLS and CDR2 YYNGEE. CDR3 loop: CASSQGGLSYEQYF. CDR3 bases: TGTGCCAGCAGTCAGGGGGGTCTCTCCTACGAGCAGTACTTC.